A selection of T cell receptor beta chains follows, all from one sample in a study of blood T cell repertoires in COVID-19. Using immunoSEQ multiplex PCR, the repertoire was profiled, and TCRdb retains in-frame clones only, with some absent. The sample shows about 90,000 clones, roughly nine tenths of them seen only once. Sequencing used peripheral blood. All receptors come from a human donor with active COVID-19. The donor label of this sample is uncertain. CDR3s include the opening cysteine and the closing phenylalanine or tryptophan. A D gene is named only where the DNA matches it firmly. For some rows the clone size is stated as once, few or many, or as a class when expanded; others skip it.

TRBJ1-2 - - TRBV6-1 CASSENREYGYTF TGTGCCAGCAGTGAAAACAGGGAATATGGCTACACCTTC
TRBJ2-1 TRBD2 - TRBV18 CASSPLAGFFNEQFF TGTGCCAGCTCACCCCTAGCGGGGTTTTTCAATGAGCAGTTCTTC
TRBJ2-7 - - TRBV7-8 CASSLDHSSYEQYF TGTGCCAGCAGCTTAGATCACTCCTCCTACGAGCAGTACTTC
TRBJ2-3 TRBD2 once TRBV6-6 CASRVGTRNPDTQYF TGTGCCAGCAGGGTCGGGACTAGGAACCCAGATACGCAGTATTTT
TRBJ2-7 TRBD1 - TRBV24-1 CATSDSSTGQTYEQYF TGTGCCACCAGTGATTCCTCGACAGGGCAAACCTACGAGCAGTACTTC
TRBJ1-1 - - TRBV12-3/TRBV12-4 CASVVTGSDRAFF TGTGCCAGCGTGGTTACAGGGTCAGATCGAGCTTTCTTT
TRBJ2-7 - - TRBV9 CASSAGYEQYF TGTGCCAGCAGTGCAGGGTACGAGCAGTACTTC
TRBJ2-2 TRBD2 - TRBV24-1 CATSDQTSGGLTGELFF TGTGCCACCAGTGATCAGACTAGCGGGGGGCTCACCGGGGAGCTGTTTTTT
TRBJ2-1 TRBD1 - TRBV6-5 CASSDRGRVYEQFF TGTGCCAGCTCTGATAGGGGGCGCGTATATGAGCAGTTCTTC
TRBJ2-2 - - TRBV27 CASSQGPNTGELFF TGTGCCAGCTCTCAGGGCCCCAACACCGGGGAGCTGTTTTTT
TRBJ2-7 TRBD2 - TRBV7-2 CASSTILGGIPYEQYF TGTGCCAGCAGCACGATTTTGGGGGGGATTCCCTACGAGCAGTACTTC
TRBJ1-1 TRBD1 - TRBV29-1 CSVVYRGRTEAFF TGCAGCGTTGTCTACAGGGGGAGGACTGAAGCTTTCTTT
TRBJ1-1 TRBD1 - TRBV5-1 CASSLGQSEAFF TGCGCCAGCAGCCTGGGACAGAGTGAAGCTTTCTTT
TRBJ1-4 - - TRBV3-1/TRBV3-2 CASSQVGDGEKLFF TGTGCCAGCAGCCAAGTAGGGGATGGCGAAAAACTGTTTTTT
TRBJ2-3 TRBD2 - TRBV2 CASTRAASGGAGNTQYF TGTGCCAGCACCCGAGCGGCTAGCGGGGGGGCCGGAAATACGCAGTATTTT
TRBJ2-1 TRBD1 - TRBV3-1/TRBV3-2 CASSLPTGGTISSYNEQFF TGTGCCAGCAGCCTCCCGACAGGGGGCACTATTAGCTCCTACAATGAGCAGTTCTTC
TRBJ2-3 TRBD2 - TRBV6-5 CASSRGLVRGATQYF TGTGCCAGCAGTCGCGGACTAGTCAGAGGTGCTACGCAGTATTTT
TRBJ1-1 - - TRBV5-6 CASSDRIGSGEMNTEAFF TGTGCCAGCAGCGATCGGATCGGGTCAGGGGAGATGAACACTGAAGCTTTCTTT
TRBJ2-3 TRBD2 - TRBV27 CASSPGTSGLDTQYF TGTGCCAGCAGTCCGGGGACTAGCGGGTTAGATACGCAGTATTTT
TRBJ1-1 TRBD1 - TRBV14 CASSQTGTANTEAFF TGTGCCAGCAGCCAAACCGGGACAGCAAACACTGAAGCTTTCTTT
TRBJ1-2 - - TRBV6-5 CASSYSPQFYGYTF TGTGCCAGCAGTTACTCGCCGCAGTTCTATGGCTACACCTTC
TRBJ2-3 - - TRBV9 CASSDSAGDGESQYF TGTGCCAGCAGCGACTCGGCCGGAGACGGGGAATCCCAGTATTTT
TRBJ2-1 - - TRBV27 CASSFRVNEQFF TGTGCCAGCAGTTTTCGAGTTAATGAGCAGTTCTTC
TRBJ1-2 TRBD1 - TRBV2 CASSEAAGGVYGYTF TGTGCCAGCAGTGAAGCAGCAGGGGGCGTATATGGCTACACCTTC
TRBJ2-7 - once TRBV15 CATSNSRGALYEQYF TGTGCCACCAGCAACAGCCGGGGGGCCCTTTACGAGCAGTACTTC
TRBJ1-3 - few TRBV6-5 CASSSQGRTGNTIYF TGTGCCAGCAGTTCCCAGGGTAGGACTGGAAACACCATATATTTT
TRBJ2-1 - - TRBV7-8 CASSLAANEQFF TGTGCCAGCAGCTTAGCAGCCAATGAGCAGTTCTTC
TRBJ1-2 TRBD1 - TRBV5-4 CASSPGTARRVGYTF TGTGCCAGCAGCCCGGGGACAGCCCGTCGGGTTGGCTACACCTTC
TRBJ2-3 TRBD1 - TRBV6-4 CASSPRQGADTQYF TGTGCCAGCAGTCCTAGACAGGGTGCAGATACGCAGTATTTT
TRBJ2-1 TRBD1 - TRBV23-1 CASSHLQGNSRFNEQFF TGCGCCAGCAGTCATCTACAGGGGAATAGTCGGTTTAATGAGCAGTTCTTC
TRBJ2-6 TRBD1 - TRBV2 CASSDLGQGVSGANVLTF TGTGCCAGCAGCGACCTGGGACAGGGTGTGTCTGGGGCCAACGTCCTGACTTTC
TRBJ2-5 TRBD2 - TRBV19 CATRRRVERGRQETQYF TGTGCCACTCGTAGAAGAGTTGAGCGGGGGAGACAAGAGACCCAGTACTTC
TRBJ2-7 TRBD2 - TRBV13 CASSLSSGYEQYF TGTGCCAGCAGCTTGTCTAGCGGCTACGAGCAGTACTTC
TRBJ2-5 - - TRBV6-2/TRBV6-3 CASSYGPDGQETQYF TGTGCCAGCAGTTACGGCCCCGATGGCCAAGAGACCCAGTACTTC
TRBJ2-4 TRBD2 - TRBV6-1 CASSDFGLAGLSKNIQYF TGTGCCAGCAGTGATTTTGGTCTAGCGGGCCTTAGCAAAAACATTCAGTACTTC
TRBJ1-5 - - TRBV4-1 CASSPTQGGGNQPQHF TGCGCCAGCAGCCCTACTCAGGGTGGGGGCAATCAGCCCCAGCATTTT
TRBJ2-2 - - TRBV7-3 CASSPGWGLTGELFF TGTGCCAGCAGCCCAGGTTGGGGACTGACCGGGGAGCTGTTTTTT
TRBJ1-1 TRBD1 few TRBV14 CASSQQGAVGTEAFF TGTGCCAGCAGCCAACAGGGGGCTGTGGGCACTGAAGCTTTCTTT
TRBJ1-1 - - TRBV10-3 CAISESRDTEAFF TGTGCCATCAGTGAGTCTCGGGACACTGAAGCTTTCTTT
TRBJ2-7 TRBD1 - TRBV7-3 CASSLYRGEQYF TGTGCCAGCAGCCTATACAGGGGCGAGCAGTACTTC
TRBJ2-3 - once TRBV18 CASSPPRDTQYF TGTGCCAGCTCACCACCGAGAGATACGCAGTATTTT
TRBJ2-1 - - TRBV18 CASSPPIMGPRGNEQFF TGTGCCAGCTCACCACCGATAATGGGGCCCCGAGGCAATGAGCAGTTCTTC
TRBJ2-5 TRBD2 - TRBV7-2 CASSLTPTGAGGLETQYF TGTGCCAGCAGCTTAACCCCCACTGGGGCGGGGGGGCTAGAGACCCAGTACTTC
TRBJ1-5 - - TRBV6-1 CASSEIGSNQPQHF TGTGCCAGCAGTGAAATCGGTAGCAATCAGCCCCAGCATTTT
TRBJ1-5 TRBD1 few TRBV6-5 CASSYTRTGSNQPQHF TGTGCCAGCAGTTACACCAGGACAGGGAGCAATCAGCCCCAGCATTTT
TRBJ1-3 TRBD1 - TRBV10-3 CATLSVPGQGREAGNTIYF TGTGCCACCCTCAGCGTCCCGGGACAGGGGAGAGAGGCTGGAAACACCATATATTTT
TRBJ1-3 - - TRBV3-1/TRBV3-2 CASSQDSGGASGNTIYF TGTGCCAGCAGCCAAGATAGCGGGGGCGCCTCTGGAAACACCATATATTTT
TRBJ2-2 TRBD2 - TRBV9 CASSATSGGVGELFF TGTGCCAGCAGCGCAACTAGCGGGGGAGTCGGGGAGCTGTTTTTT
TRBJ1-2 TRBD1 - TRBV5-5 CASSRQSGTGGYTF TGTGCCAGCAGCCGGCAATCCGGGACAGGTGGCTACACCTTC
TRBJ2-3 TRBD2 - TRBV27 CASSLFAGGLSSDTQYF TGTGCCAGCAGTTTATTCGCGGGGGGGCTAAGCTCAGATACGCAGTATTTT
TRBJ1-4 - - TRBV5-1 CASRAVYANEKLFF TGCGCCAGCAGGGCAGTATATGCTAATGAAAAACTGTTTTTT
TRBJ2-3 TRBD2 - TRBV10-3 CATSGGASTDTQYF TGTGCCACTAGCGGGGGGGCTAGCACAGATACGCAGTATTTT
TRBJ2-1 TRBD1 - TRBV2 CASRRDRANEQFF TGTGCCAGCAGGCGGGACAGGGCCAATGAGCAGTTCTTC
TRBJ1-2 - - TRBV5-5 CASSQTSSNYGYTF TGTGCCAGCAGCCAGACATCGTCTAACTATGGCTACACCTTC
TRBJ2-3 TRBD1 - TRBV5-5 CASSLVGTGVRDTQYF TGTGCCAGCAGCTTGGTCGGGACAGGGGTTCGAGATACGCAGTATTTT
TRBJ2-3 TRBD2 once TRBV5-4 CASSTPGTSEDTQYF TGTGCCAGCAGCACTCCCGGGACTAGCGAGGATACGCAGTATTTT
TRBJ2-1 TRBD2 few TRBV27 CASSLRASGEQFF TGTGCCAGCAGTTTGCGGGCTAGCGGCGAGCAGTTCTTC
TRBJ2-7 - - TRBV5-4 CASSLGQGLAYEQYF TGTGCCAGCAGCTTGGGGCAGGGGCTAGCCTACGAGCAGTACTTC
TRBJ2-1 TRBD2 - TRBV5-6 CASSKRTSDEQFF TGTGCCAGCAGCAAGAGGACTAGCGATGAGCAGTTCTTC